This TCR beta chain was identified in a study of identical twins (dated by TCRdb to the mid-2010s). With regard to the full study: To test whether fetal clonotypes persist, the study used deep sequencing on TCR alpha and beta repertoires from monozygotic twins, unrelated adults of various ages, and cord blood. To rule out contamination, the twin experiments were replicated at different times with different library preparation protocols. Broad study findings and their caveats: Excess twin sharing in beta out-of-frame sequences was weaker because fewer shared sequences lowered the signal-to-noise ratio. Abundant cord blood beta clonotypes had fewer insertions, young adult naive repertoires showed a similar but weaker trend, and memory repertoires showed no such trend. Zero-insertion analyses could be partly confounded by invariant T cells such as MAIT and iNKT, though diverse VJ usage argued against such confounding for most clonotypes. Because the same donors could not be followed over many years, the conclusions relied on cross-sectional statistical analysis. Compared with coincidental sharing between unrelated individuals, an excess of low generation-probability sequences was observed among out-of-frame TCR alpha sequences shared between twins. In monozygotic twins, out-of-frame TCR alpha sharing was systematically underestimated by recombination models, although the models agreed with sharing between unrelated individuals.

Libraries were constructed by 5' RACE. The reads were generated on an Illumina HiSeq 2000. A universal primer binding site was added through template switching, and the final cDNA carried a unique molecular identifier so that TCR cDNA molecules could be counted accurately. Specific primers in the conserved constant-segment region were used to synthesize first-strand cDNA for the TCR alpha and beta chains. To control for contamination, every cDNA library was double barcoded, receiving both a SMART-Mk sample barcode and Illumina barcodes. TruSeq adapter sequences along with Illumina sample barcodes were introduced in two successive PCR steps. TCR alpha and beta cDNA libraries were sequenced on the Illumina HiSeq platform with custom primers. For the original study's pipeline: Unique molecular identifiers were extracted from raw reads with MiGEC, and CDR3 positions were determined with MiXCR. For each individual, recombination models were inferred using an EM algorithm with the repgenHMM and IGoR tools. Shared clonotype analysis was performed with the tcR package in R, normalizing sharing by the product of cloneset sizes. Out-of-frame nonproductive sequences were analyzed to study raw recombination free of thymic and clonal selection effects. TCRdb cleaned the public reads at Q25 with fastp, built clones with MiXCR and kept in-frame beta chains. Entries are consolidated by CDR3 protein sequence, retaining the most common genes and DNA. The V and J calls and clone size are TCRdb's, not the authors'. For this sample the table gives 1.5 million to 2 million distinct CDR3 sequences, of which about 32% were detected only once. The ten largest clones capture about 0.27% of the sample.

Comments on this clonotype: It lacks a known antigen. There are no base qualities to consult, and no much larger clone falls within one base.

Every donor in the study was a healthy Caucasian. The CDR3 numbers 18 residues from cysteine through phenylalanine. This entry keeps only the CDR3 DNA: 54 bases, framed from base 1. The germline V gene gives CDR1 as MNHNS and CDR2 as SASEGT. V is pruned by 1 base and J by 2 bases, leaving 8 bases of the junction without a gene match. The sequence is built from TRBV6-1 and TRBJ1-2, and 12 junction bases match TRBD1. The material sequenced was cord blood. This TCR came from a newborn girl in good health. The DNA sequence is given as TGTGCCAGCAGTGAAGTGGTGGGACAGGGGGCTTCCAACTATGGCTACACCTTC. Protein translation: CASSEVVGQGASNYGYTF.